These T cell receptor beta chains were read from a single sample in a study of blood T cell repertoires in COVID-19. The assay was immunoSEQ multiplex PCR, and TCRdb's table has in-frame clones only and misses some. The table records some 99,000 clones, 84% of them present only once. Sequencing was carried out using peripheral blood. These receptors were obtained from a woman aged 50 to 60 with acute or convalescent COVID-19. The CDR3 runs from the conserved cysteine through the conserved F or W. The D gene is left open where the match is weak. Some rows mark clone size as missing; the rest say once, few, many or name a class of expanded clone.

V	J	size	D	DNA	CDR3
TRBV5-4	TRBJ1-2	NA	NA	TGTGCCAGCAGCTTGGACAGGCCGACCTATGGCTACACCTTC	CASSLDRPTYGYTF
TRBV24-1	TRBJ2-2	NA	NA	TGTGCCACCAGTGACTCGGGTCCCAGCACCGGGGAGCTGTTTTTT	CATSDSGPSTGELFF
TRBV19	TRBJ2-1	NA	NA	TGTGCCAGTGTGGGTCCTAGAGACAGGTCCTACAATGAGCAGTTCTTC	CASVGPRDRSYNEQFF
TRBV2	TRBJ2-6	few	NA	TGTGCCAGCAGTGGAGGTAGGGGGGGTACTGGGGCCAACGTCCTGACTTTC	CASSGGRGGTGANVLTF
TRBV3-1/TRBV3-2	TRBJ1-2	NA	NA	TGTGCCAGCAGCCTACAGGGTCTAAACTATGGCTACACCTTC	CASSLQGLNYGYTF
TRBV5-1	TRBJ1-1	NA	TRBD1	TGCGCCAGCAGCGATGACAGGGGGAACACTGAAGCTTTCTTT	CASSDDRGNTEAFF
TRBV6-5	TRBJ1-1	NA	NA	TGTGCCAGCGCCTACAGCAACACTGAAGCTTTCTTT	CASAYSNTEAFF
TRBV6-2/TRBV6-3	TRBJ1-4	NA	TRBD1	TGTGCCAGCAGTAGAGCGGGACAGGGGGAAAAACTGTTTTTT	CASSRAGQGEKLFF
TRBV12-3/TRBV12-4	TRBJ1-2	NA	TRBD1	TGTGCCAGCAGGCGCGACAGGGCAAGTGGCTACACCTTC	CASRRDRASGYTF
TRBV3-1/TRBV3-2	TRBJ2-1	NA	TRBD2	TGTGCCAGCAGCCCGCGGACTAGCGGGGGCTGGCAGTTCTTC	CASSPRTSGGWQFF
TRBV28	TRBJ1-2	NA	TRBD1	TGTGCCAGCAGTTTAGGGCAGGGGGGTGGCTACACCTTC	CASSLGQGGGYTF
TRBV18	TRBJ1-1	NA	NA	TGTGCCAGCTCACCGTCAGGGTACACTGAAGCTTTCTTT	CASSPSGYTEAFF
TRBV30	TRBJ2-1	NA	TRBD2	TGTGCCTGGACTCTAGCGGGGGGAAATGAGCAGTTCTTC	CAWTLAGGNEQFF
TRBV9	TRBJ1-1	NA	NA	TGTGCCAGCAGCGTACAGGGTGCCACTGAAGCTTTCTTT	CASSVQGATEAFF
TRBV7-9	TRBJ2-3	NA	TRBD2	TGTGCCAGCAGCCCCTGGACTAGAATAGATACGCAGTATTTT	CASSPWTRIDTQYF
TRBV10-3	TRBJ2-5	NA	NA	TGTGCCATCAGTGACAGTGGGGGCGCATCTCAAGAGACCCAGTACTTC	CAISDSGGASQETQYF
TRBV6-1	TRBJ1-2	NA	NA	TGTGCCAGCAGTCTGTTCGGGGGGAAGGATGGCTACACCTTC	CASSLFGGKDGYTF
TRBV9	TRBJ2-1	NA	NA	TGTGCCAGCAGCGTAGGGGGCGGGGTCTACAATGAGCAGTTCTTC	CASSVGGGVYNEQFF
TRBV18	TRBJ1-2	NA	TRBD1	TGTGCCAGCTCGGCAGGGACAGGGAACTATGGCTACACCTTC	CASSAGTGNYGYTF
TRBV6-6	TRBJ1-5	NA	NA	TGTGCCAGTACCATTAGTGGCAATCAGCCCCAGCATTTT	CASTISGNQPQHF
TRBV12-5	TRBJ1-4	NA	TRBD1	TGTGCTAGTGGGTCCGGGACAGGAGGTGAAAAACTGTTTTTT	CASGSGTGGEKLFF
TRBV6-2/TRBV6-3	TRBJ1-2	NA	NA	TGTGCCAGCAGTTCACTCGGCAGGGGAAGAGTGTCCACCTTC	CASSSLGRGRVSTF
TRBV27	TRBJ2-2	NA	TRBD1	TGTGCCAGCAGTTTGGACGGACAGGGTTATTCCGGGGAGCTGTTTTTT	CASSLDGQGYSGELFF
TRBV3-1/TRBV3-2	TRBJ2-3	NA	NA	TGTGCCAGCAGCCACCCCCCGGGGGATACGCAGTATTTT	CASSHPPGDTQYF
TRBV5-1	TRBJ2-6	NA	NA	TGCGCCAGCAGCTTCAACACAGGGACTGGGGCCAACGTCCTGACTTTC	CASSFNTGTGANVLTF
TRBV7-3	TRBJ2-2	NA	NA	TGTGCCAGCAGCTTAAATACTCAGGGCGGGGAGCTGTTTTTT	CASSLNTQGGELFF
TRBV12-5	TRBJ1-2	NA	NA	TGTGCTAGTGGTTTGGGGACACCCTATGGCTACACCTTC	CASGLGTPYGYTF